Below, 3 T cell receptor beta chains from the same sample are listed, as sequenced in a study of vaccination and CD4 T cells after COVID-19 (dated by TCRdb to between 2021 and 2024). The library came from PCR. Data came from an Illumina iSeq 100. TCR sequencing of DNA from cultured CD4+ T cells used the Oncomine TCR Beta short-read assay at the Johns Hopkins FTIC core. The public reads were quality trimmed at Q25 with fastp and then assembled into clones with MiXCR by TCRdb, keeping productive beta chains. Merged by CDR3 protein, the rows form single entries marked with the most common genes and DNA. This sample gives 8,000 or so distinct CDR3 sequences in total; over 35% of them show up just once. The ten largest clones capture about 21% of the sample. No antigens are known for them. According to the study, the label for this sample's treatment or condition signals: roughly 11-day PBMC culture with coronavirus spike peptide pools or control peptides (ViraFEST assay). CD4+ T cells from unexposed donors were collected before the COVID-19 pandemic (2011-2018).

The source material was CD4+ T cells from blood, cultured in vitro. All receptors come from a human donor in good health.

V usage is TRBV5-4 and J usage is TRBJ2-2; tentatively, D is TRBD1 or TRBD2 (5 bases each). The CDR3 totals 15 residues. The V gene lost 4 bases and the J gene lost 7 bases, with 17 bases spanning the gap. CDR1 SGHNT and CDR2 YYREEE come from the germline V gene (reference sequence). The CDR3 DNA follows: TGTGCCAGCAGCCCGGGACGGGTTCTGGGCGGGGAGCTGTTTTTT. This translates into CASSPGRVLGGELFF. Supplemented by reference TRBV5-4 and TRBJ2-2, the full variable domain reads ETGVTQSPTHLIKTRGQQVTLRCSSQSGHNTVSWYQQALGQGPQFIFQYYREEENGRGNFPPRFSGLQFPNYSSELNVNALELDDSALYLCASSPGRVLGGELFFGEGSRLTVL.

The rearrangement links TRBV20-1 to TRBJ1-6; weak D call: TRBD1 (5 bases). The CDR3 is 15 residues long. V was clipped by 5 bases and J by 7 bases, with 18 bases between them. The germline gives CDR1 DFQATT, CDR2 SNEGSKA (reference sequence). The CDR3 bases are TGCAGTGCTTACTTAGGACAAAGGGAGAATTCACCCCTCCACTTT. Its translation: CSAYLGQRENSPLHF.

This chain links TRBV6-2 or TRBV6-3 with TRBJ1-2; 7 bases agree with TRBD1. CDR3 length: 13 amino acids. Trimming took 6 bases from V and 3 from J; bases not matched to a gene: 4. Germline CDR1 MNHEY, CDR2 SVGEGT. The CDR3 loop reads CASRPTGDYGYTF. In nucleotides, the CDR3 is TGTGCCAGCAGACCCACAGGGGACTATGGCTACACCTTC.